This entry is about one TCR beta chain. Germline is not matched at one junction end, which may reflect a read error. TCRdb re-called the PCR reads with MiXCR, one entry per CDR3 protein. The sample records a few hundred thousand distinct CDR3 sequences, 24% being singletons. The CDR3 contains 15 residues. Germline V CDR1 and CDR2: LNHDA, SQIVND (reference sequence). The data originate from a study of molecular identifiers for immune sequencing clone quantification. The rearrangement uses TRBV19 and TRBJ2-5; TRBD1 matches at 8 bases. Sequences were obtained from naive CD8+ T cells from blood, with Jurkat cell RNA spiked in. This sample's subset: FACS-sorted CD8+CD4-CCR7+CD45RA+ naive T cells. The source is a human donor in good health. Some libraries in this study had Jurkat cell RNA spiked in. CDR3 sequence reads: CASSSRGPGQEPQSF. As DNA, the CDR3 is TGTGCCAGTAGTAGCAGGGGGCCCGGTCAAGAGCCCCAGTCCTTC.